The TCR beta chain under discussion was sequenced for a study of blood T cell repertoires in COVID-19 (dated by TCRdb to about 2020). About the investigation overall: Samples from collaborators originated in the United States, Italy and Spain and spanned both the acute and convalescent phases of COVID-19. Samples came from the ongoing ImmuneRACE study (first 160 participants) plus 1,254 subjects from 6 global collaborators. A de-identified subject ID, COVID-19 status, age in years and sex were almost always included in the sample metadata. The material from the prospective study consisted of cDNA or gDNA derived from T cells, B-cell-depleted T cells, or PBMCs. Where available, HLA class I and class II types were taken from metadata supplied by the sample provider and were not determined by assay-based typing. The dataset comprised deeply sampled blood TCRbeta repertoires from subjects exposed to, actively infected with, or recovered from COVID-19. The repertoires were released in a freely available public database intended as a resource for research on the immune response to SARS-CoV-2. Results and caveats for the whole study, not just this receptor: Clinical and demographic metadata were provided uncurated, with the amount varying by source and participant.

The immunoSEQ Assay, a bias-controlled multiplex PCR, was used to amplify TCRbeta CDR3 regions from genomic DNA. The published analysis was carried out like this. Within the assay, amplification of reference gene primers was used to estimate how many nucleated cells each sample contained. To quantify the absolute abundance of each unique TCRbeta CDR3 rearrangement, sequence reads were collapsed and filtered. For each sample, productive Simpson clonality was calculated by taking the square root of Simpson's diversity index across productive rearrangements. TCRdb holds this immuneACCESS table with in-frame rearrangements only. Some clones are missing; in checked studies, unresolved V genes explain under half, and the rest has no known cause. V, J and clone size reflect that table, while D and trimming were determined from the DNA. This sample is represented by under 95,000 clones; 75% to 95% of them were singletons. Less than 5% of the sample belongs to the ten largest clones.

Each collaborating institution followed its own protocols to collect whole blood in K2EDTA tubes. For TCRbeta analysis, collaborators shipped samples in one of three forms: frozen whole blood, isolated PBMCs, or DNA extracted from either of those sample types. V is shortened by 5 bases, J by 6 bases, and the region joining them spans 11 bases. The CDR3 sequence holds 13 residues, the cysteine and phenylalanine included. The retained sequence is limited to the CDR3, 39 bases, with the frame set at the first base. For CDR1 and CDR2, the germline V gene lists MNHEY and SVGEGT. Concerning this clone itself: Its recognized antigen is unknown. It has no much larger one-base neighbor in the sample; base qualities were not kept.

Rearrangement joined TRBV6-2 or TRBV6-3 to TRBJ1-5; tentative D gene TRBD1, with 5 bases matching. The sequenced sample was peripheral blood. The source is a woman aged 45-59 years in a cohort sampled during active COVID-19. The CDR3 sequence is CASSLGEGQPQHF. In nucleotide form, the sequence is TGTGCCAGCAGTCTGGGGGAGGGTCAGCCCCAGCATTTT.